A single TCR beta chain is shown here with its context. The record originates from a study of cytomegalovirus exposure and HLA in healthy donors. CDR3 length: 16 amino acids. The germline V and J ends were trimmed by 1 base and 5 bases, with 14 bases remaining between them. Germline CDR1 is LNHDA and CDR2 is SQIVND (reference sequence). In the PCR, 60 Vbeta and 13 Jbeta primers were used. Sequencing was performed with immunoSEQ multiplex PCR; in TCRdb, only in-frame clones are kept and a portion is missing. The table lists some 150,000 clones, around 79% of them singletons. The chain is built from TRBV19 and TRBJ2-2, with D possibly being TRBD1 (5 bases). Sequenced: PBMCs. The source of this sequence is a human donor in good health. CDR3 protein: CASSIVQGRQTGELFF. Here the CDR3 DNA reads TGTGCCAGTAGTATAGTGCAGGGAAGACAAACCGGGGAGCTGTTTTTT.